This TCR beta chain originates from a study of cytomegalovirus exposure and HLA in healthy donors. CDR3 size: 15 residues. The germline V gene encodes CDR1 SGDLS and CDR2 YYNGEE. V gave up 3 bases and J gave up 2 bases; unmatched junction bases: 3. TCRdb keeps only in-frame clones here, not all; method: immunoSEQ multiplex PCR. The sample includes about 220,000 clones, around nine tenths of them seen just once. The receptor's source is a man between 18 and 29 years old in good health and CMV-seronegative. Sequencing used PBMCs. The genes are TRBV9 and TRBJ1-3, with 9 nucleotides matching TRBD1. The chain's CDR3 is CASSAGTGPGNTIYF. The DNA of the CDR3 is TGTGCCAGCAGCGCCGGGACAGGGCCTGGAAACACCATATATTTT.